The 13 T cell receptor beta chains in this list originate from one sample, sequenced in a study of pediatric ulcerative colitis. Rectal tissue came from one to two pinch biopsies taken at colonoscopy. Generated by immunoSEQ multiplex PCR, the TCRdb table keeps only in-frame clones and is missing some. The table includes 20,000 to 25,000 clones, about two thirds detected once. The sequencing sample was made of gut tissue. Receptor source: a boy between 5 and 17 years old with severe ulcerative colitis.

The chain couples TRBV5-5 to TRBJ1-2; D call uncertain. Looked up from germline, CDR1 is SGHKS and CDR2 is YYEKEE (reference sequence). CDR3 length: 14 residues. The V gene lost 0 bases and the J gene lost 4 bases, with 10 bases spanning the gap. CDR3 in DNA: TGTGCCAGCAGCTTGGCCTCCGGTCCCTATGGCTACACCTTC. Protein: CASSLASGPYGYTF. The whole variable domain, remainder taken from reference TRBV5-5 and TRBJ1-2, is DAGVTQSPTHLIKTRGQQVTLRCSPISGHKSVSWYQQVLGQGPQFIFQYYEKEERGRGNFPDRFSARQFPNYSSELNVNALLLGDSALYLCASSLASGPYGYTFGSGTRLTVV.

A note on this clone: The same CDR3 is also encoded by other DNA sequences in this sample. V gene TRBV20-1 combines with J gene TRBJ2-3; D gene unclear. Deletions cut 7 bases from V and 0 bases from J, with 5 bases between. CDR3 size: 11 residues. Germline CDR1 and CDR2: DFQATT and SNEGSKA (reference sequence). The CDR3 here is CSVHSTDTQYF. In DNA form, the CDR3 reads TGCAGTGTTCATAGCACAGATACGCAGTATTTT.

The CDR3 sequence is CASSYQTGRSTDTQYF. DNA for the CDR3: TGTGCCAGCAGTTATCAGACAGGGAGAAGCACAGATACGCAGTATTTT. This sequence joins TRBV6-5 and TRBJ2-3; 7 bases are shared with TRBD1. Germline CDR1 and CDR2: MNHEY and SVGAGI. The junction had 6 bases not matched to a gene; V was cut back by 3 bases and J by 0 bases. The CDR3 sequence is 16 residues long.

The sample holds a few counts of this clone. The chain couples TRBV6-4 to TRBJ1-6; D ambiguous. This CDR3 spans 13 amino acids. The germline V gene encodes CDR1 MRHNA and CDR2 SNTAGT. Deletions cut 3 bases from V and 5 bases from J, with 5 bases between. Here the CDR3 reads CASSERDNSPLHF. The CDR3 nucleotides are TGTGCCAGCAGTGAAAGGGATAATTCACCCCTCCACTTT.

V gene TRBV5-1 combines with J gene TRBJ1-6; 8 nucleotides align to TRBD1. The V gene's germline CDR1 is SGHRS and CDR2 YFSETQ. This CDR3 is 16 amino acids long. The junction had 7 bases not matched to a gene; V was cut back by 1 base and J by 7 bases. In DNA form, the CDR3 reads TGCGCCAGCAGCTTGACCCGGGGACAGGTGAATTCACCCCTCCACTTT. Amino acids: CASSLTRGQVNSPLHF.

The CDR3 sequence: CASSGLGGLSTDTQYF. CDR3 nucleotide sequence: TGTGCCAGCAGCGGCCTTGGGGGACTAAGCACAGATACGCAGTATTTT. The chain couples TRBV6-6 to TRBJ2-3, with 7 bases aligning to TRBD2. CDR1 and CDR2 (germline): MNHNY, SVGAGI (reference sequence). The CDR3 contains 16 residues. Trimming removed 6 bases from V and 0 bases from J; junction bases left unmatched: 9.

This clone appeared a single time. The chain recombines TRBV30 with TRBJ2-4; D is tentatively TRBD1 or TRBD2 (7 bases each). Germline-derived CDR1 and CDR2 are GTSNPN and SVGIG (reference sequence). The ends were cut back, 4 bases at V and 15 bases at J, with 19 bases in the middle. The CDR3 covers 12 residues. The CDR3 sequence is CAWINSAGGVYF. The CDR3 region has the DNA TGTGCCTGGATCAATTCGGCAGGGGGGGTGTACTTC.

The chain links TRBV4-1 to TRBJ2-4; D ambiguous. The CDR3 totals 15 residues. Trimming cost V 0 bases and J 0 bases, with 6 bases left between them. The V gene's germline CDR1 is MGHRA and CDR2 YSYEKL. CDR3 DNA: TGCGCCAGCAGCCAAGAGCAGATAGCCAAAAACATTCAGTACTTC. Its translation is CASSQEQIAKNIQYF.

This chain uses TRBV5-1 with TRBJ1-4; tentative D call: TRBD1 (5 bases). The CDR3 length is 15 residues. Germline CDR1 is SGHRS and CDR2 is YFSETQ. Trimming took 0 bases from V and 5 from J, leaving 11 bases between them. Here the CDR3 reads CASSLEGSPNEKLFF. CDR3 nucleotide sequence: TGCGCCAGCAGCTTGGAGGGGAGCCCGAATGAAAAACTGTTTTTT.

This chain joins TRBV30 and TRBJ1-4, with TRBD1 matching over 7 bases. V lost 0 bases, J lost 8 bases, and 9 bases stayed unmatched. The CDR3 consists of 15 residues. CDR1 GTSNPN and CDR2 SVGIG come from the germline V gene (reference sequence). CDR3 nucleotide sequence: TGTGCCTGGAGTGTAGGGGGCAGGGAGAGGGAAAAACTGTTTTTT. Translated, it gives CAWSVGGREREKLFF. Supplemented by reference TRBV30 and TRBJ1-4, the full variable domain reads SQTIHQWPATLVQPVGSPLSLECTVEGTSNPNLYWYRQAAGRGLQLLFYSVGIGQISSEVPQNLSASRPQDRQFILSSKKLLLSDSGFYLCAWSVGGREREKLFFGSGTQLSVL.

This sequence joins TRBV28 and TRBJ1-2, with D tentatively TRBD1 (6 bases). V was shortened by 4 bases and J by 8 bases, with 17 bases between the two germline ends. Per germline, CDR1 MDHEN and CDR2 SYDVKM. The CDR3 totals 14 residues. The CDR3 DNA sequence: TGTGCCAGCAGTTCCAGGGGCCCCTTCGGAGGCTACACCTTC. Protein product: CASSSRGPFGGYTF.

The rearrangement joins TRBV6-6 to TRBJ1-2; D is unclear. Per the germline V gene, CDR1 is MNHNY and CDR2 is SVGAGI (reference sequence). The CDR3 totals 15 residues. Trimming took off 4 bases at V and 4 bases at J, with 16 bases between the two ends. CDR3 loop: CASSSQYSPFYGYTF. CDR3 in DNA: TGTGCCAGCAGTTCCCAGTATAGCCCTTTCTATGGCTACACCTTC.

This clone was detected only once. This sequence joins TRBV5-4 and TRBJ2-2; no reliable D call. CDR3 size: 11 residues. Trimming removed 2 bases from V and 7 bases from J, with 3 bases in between. Germline V gene lookup returns CDR1 SGHNT and CDR2 YYREEE (reference sequence). The CDR3 region is CASSFDGELFF. CDR3 DNA sequence: TGTGCCAGCAGCTTTGACGGGGAGCTGTTTTTT.